This T cell receptor (beta chain) derives from a study of PD-1 blockade in classical Hodgkin lymphoma. Time point described: cycle 4 day 1 (C4D1), after 5 to 7 weeks of nivolumab. All trial patients relapsed after autologous stem cell transplantation. Best response was recorded as complete response, partial response or progressive disease. Libraries were prepared by immunoSEQ multiplex PCR; TCRdb keeps only in-frame clonotypes and omits some of them. The profile shows under 130,000 clones, roughly 89% of them singletons. On this clone: Its antigen is unidentified.

Overall study results and limits: The causes of the repertoire differences, possibly disease activity or prior therapy, remain undefined. CD4+ TCR diversity climbed significantly by C4D1, unlike CD8+ TCR diversity.

V shed 1 base and J shed 3 bases, with 9 bases lying between them. Germline V gene data show CDR1 as SGHVS and CDR2 as FQNEAQ. The CDR3 is made up of 14 amino acids. This chain joins TRBV7-8 and TRBJ1-2; maybe TRBD1 (5 bases). Sequences were derived from peripheral blood mononuclear cells (PBMCs), sampled before the fourth cycle of nivolumab. The TCR sequence derives from a human donor with classical Hodgkin lymphoma. The CDR3 protein is CASSLVGTDYGYTF. CDR3 coding DNA: TGTGCCAGCAGCTTAGTGGGGACGGACTATGGCTACACCTTC.